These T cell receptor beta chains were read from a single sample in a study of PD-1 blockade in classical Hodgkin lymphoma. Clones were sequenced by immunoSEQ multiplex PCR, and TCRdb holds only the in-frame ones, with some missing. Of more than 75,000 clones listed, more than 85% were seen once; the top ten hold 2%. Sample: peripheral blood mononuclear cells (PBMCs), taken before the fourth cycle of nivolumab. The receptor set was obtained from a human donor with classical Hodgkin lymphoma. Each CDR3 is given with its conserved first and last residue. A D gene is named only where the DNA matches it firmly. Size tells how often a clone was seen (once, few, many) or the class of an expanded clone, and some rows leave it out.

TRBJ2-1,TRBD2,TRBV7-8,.,CASSLRGLAGGSDEQFF,TGTGCCAGCAGCTTAAGGGGACTAGCGGGAGGGTCAGATGAGCAGTTCTTC
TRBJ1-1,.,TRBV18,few,CASSLSDRTLNTEAFF,TGTGCCAGCTCACTCAGCGACAGGACCTTGAACACTGAAGCTTTCTTT
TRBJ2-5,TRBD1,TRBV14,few,CASSQDFSLDREETQYF,TGTGCCAGCAGCCAAGATTTTTCGCTAGACAGGGAGGAGACCCAGTACTTC
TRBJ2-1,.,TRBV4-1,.,CASSQDPLPGGYNEQFF,TGCGCCAGCAGCCAAGATCCCCTCCCAGGGGGGTACAATGAGCAGTTCTTC
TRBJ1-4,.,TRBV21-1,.,CASSKRIAENEKLFF,TGTGCCAGCAGCAAGCGTATTGCTGAGAATGAAAAACTGTTTTTT
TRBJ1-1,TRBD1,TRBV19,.,CASMSRDRGMNTEAFF,TGTGCCAGCATGTCTCGGGACAGGGGGATGAACACTGAAGCTTTCTTT
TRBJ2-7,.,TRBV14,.,CASSQDGAWGRDPYEQYF,TGTGCCAGCAGCCAAGACGGGGCATGGGGGCGGGACCCCTACGAGCAGTACTTC
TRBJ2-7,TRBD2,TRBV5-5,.,CASSRGLAESSYEQYF,TGTGCCAGCAGCAGGGGACTAGCGGAAAGCTCCTACGAGCAGTACTTC
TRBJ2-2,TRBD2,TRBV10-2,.,CASSESSLAVANTGELFF,TGCGCCAGCAGTGAGTCGTCCCTAGCGGTAGCCAACACCGGGGAGCTGTTTTTT
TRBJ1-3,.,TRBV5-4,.,CASSSRGRGRGNTIYF,TGTGCCAGCAGCTCCCGGGGCCGGGGGCGTGGAAACACCATATATTTT
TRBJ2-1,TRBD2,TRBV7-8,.,CASSISLAGLSSYNEQFF,TGTGCCAGCAGCATAAGCCTAGCGGGTCTTTCCTCCTACAATGAGCAGTTCTTC
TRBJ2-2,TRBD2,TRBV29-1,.,CSVTSWTGELFF,TGCAGCGTGACTAGCTGGACCGGGGAGCTGTTTTTT
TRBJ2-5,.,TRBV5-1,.,CASTTTSTRGETQYF,TGCGCCAGCACCACCACTTCGACCCGGGGGGAGACCCAGTACTTC
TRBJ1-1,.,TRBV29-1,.,CSVAGLNTEAFF,TGCAGCGTTGCTGGGTTGAACACTGAAGCTTTCTTT
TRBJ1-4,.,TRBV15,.,CATSRDPGTAGGKLFF,TGTGCCACCAGCAGAGACCCCGGGACTGCAGGAGGTAAACTGTTTTTT
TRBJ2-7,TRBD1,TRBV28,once,CASSFEDRGSNEQYF,TGTGCCAGCAGTTTCGAGGACAGGGGCTCCAACGAGCAGTACTTC
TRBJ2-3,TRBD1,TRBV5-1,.,CASGPGQHTDTQYF,TGCGCCAGCGGGCCGGGACAGCACACAGATACGCAGTATTTT
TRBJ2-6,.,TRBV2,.,CASSYTGSGANVLTF,TGTGCCAGCAGTTACACAGGCTCCGGGGCCAACGTCCTGACTTTC
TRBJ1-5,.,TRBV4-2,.,CASSQEALREDQPQHF,TGTGCCAGCAGCCAAGAGGCGTTAAGGGAGGATCAGCCCCAGCATTTT
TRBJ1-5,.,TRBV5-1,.,CASSLGQADNQPQHF,TGCGCCAGCAGCTTGGGCCAGGCAGACAATCAGCCCCAGCATTTT
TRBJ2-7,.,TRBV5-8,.,CASSMGGVEQYF,TGTGCCAGCAGCATGGGGGGAGTCGAGCAGTACTTC
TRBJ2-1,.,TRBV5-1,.,CASSSTYNEQFF,TGCGCCAGCAGTTCTACCTACAATGAGCAGTTCTTC
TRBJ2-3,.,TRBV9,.,CASSVIPDTQYF,TGTGCCAGCAGCGTTATTCCAGATACGCAGTATTTT
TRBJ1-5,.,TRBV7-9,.,CASSDKGQPQHF,TGTGCCAGCAGCGACAAGGGTCAGCCCCAGCATTTT
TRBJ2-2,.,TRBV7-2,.,CASSFDFSRPGELFF,TGTGCCAGCAGCTTCGACTTTTCCCGGCCCGGGGAGCTGTTTTTT
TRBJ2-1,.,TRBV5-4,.,CASSLGGAPYEQFF,TGTGCCAGCAGCTTGGGGGGGGCTCCGTATGAGCAGTTCTTC
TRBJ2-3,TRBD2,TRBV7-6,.,CASSLGSIGTSGRGDTQYF,TGTGCCAGCAGCTTAGGTTCTATCGGGACTAGCGGGAGAGGAGATACGCAGTATTTT
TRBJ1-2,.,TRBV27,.,CASSFRDNYGYTF,TGTGCCAGCAGTTTTAGGGACAACTATGGCTACACCTTC
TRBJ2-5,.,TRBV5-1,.,CASSLGERVTQYF,TGCGCCAGCAGCTTGGGAGAAAGGGTGACCCAGTACTTC
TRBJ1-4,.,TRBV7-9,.,CASSSIREQEKLFF,TGTGCCAGCAGCTCCATCAGGGAACAGGAAAAACTGTTTTTT
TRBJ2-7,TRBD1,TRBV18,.,CASSQQGTTNEQYF,TGTGCCAGCTCACAACAGGGGACGACGAACGAGCAGTACTTC
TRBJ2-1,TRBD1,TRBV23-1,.,CASRPRGTVYNEQFF,TGCGCCAGCAGACCAAGAGGGACAGTCTACAATGAGCAGTTCTTC
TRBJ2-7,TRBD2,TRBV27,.,CAVRLAGGAEQYF,TGTGCCGTAAGGCTAGCGGGAGGGGCCGAGCAGTACTTC
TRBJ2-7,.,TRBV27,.,CASSWGHEQYF,TGTGCCAGCAGTTGGGGTCACGAGCAGTACTTC
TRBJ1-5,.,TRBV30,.,CAWARGENQPQHF,TGTGCCTGGGCCCGGGGCGAAAATCAGCCCCAGCATTTT
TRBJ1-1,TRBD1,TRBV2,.,CASSGQGGFTEAFF,TGTGCCAGCAGTGGACAGGGAGGATTCACTGAAGCTTTCTTT
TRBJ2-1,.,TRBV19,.,CASETRDTGYNEQFF,TGTGCCTCTGAGACTCGGGACACGGGGTACAATGAGCAGTTCTTC
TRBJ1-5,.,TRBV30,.,CAWSRTEYQPQHF,TGTGCCTGGAGTCGGACAGAGTATCAGCCCCAGCATTTT
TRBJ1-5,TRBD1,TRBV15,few,CATSREGDRNQPQHF,TGTGCCACCAGCAGGGAGGGGGACAGGAATCAGCCCCAGCATTTT
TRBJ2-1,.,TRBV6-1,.,CASSQRDGYNEQFF,TGTGCCAGCAGTCAACGGGACGGCTACAATGAGCAGTTCTTC